One sample yielded the 7 T cell receptor beta chains listed below, sequenced in a study of cytomegalovirus exposure and HLA in healthy donors. PCR used 60 Vbeta primers and 13 Jbeta primers. Clones were sequenced by immunoSEQ multiplex PCR, and TCRdb holds only the in-frame ones, with some missing. The sample contains some 180,000 clones, roughly 10% of which appear only once. The sequenced sample was PBMCs. The receptors derive from a woman aged 30 to 39 in good health and CMV-seropositive.

J is TRBJ2-5 and V is TRBV4-1; 9 bases fit TRBD1. Unmatched junction bases numbered 9, after V lost 3 bases and J lost 4 bases. This CDR3 is built from 16 residues. Per the germline V gene, CDR1 is MGHRA and CDR2 is YSYEKL. CDR3 DNA: TGCGCCAGCAGCCAGGCATTACAGGGGGCGGCAGAGACCCAGTACTTC. Translation: CASSQALQGAAETQYF.

This chain joins TRBV7-9 and TRBJ2-5; TRBD1 is a possible D gene (6 bases). V lost 5 bases and J lost 3, with 13 bases in between. CDR3 length equals 14 residues. CDR1 and CDR2 from the germline V gene are SEHNR and FQNEAQ (reference sequence). The DNA for the CDR3 is TGTGCCAGCAGCCTGGGGGCAGGGGAAGAGACCCAGTACTTC. This encodes CASSLGAGEETQYF.

The chain is built from TRBV7-8 and TRBJ2-7; the D gene is possibly TRBD1 (5 bases). This CDR3 comprises 14 residues. Germline loops: CDR1 SGHVS, CDR2 FQNEAQ. V dropped 2 bases and J dropped 3 bases, with 11 bases sitting between them. CDR3 in amino acids: CASSLLPGIYEQYF. The CDR3 nucleotides are TGTGCCAGCAGCTTATTACCAGGGATCTACGAGCAGTACTTC.

The genes are TRBV5-6 and TRBJ1-2; unclear D gene. This CDR3 is 11 amino acids long. The V gene's germline CDR1 is SGHDT and CDR2 YYEEEE. V lost 6 bases and J 8 bases, leaving 11 bases between the germline ends. CDR3 bases: TGTGCCAGCACCCCTACTTACGGCTACACCTTC. Its translation: CASTPTYGYTF. The full variable domain, with the rest looked up from reference TRBV5-6 and TRBJ1-2, is DAGVTQSPTHLIKTRGQQVTLRCSPKSGHDTVSWYQQALGQGPQFIFQYYEEEERQRGNFPDRFSGHQFPNYSSELNVNALLLGDSALYLCASTPTYGYTFGSGTRLTVV.

This chain connects TRBV5-4 to TRBJ1-2; possible D gene TRBD1, 6 bases. The CDR3 length is 14 residues. Trimming left V 2 bases short and J 2 bases short, with 10 bases between. From germline, CDR1 is SGHNT and CDR2 YYREEE (reference sequence). The CDR3 region is CASSLSTGNYGYTF. As DNA, the CDR3 is TGTGCCAGCAGCTTAAGTACAGGGAACTATGGCTACACCTTC.

This clone has more than one count but fewer than ten. The V gene is TRBV29-1, the J gene TRBJ2-7; 7 bases line up with TRBD1. CDR1 and CDR2 (germline): SQVTM, ANQGSEA. The CDR3 is 11 amino acids. After removal of 3 bases from V and 4 bases from J, the junction contained 0 bases not matched to a gene. DNA of the CDR3: TGCAGCGTTGACAGGGGGTACGAGCAGTACTTC. Translating gives CSVDRGYEQYF.

The gene calls are TRBV5-1 and TRBJ2-7; 13 positions agree with TRBD2. This CDR3 has 14 amino acids. Trimming took 5 bases from V and 4 from J; bases not matched to a gene: 3. Germline V gene sequence: CDR1 SGHRS, CDR2 YFSETQ. CDR3 residues: CASRMTSGGYEQYF. The CDR3 coding sequence is TGCGCCAGCAGGATGACTAGCGGGGGGTACGAGCAGTACTTC.